Shown below are 27 T cell receptor beta chains from a single sample sequenced in a study of T-cell memory formation after mild COVID-19. TCRdb ran MiXCR on the 5' RACE reads and lists one entry per CDR3 protein. The sample records more than 450,000 distinct CDR3 sequences, around 17% being singletons. The sequencing sample was made of PBMCs or a T cell subset sorted from them (not recorded which). These receptors all come from an adult woman who had mild COVID-19 (a few samples of this study predate the infection). Cell type and time point are not known.

This chain connects TRBV5-4 to TRBJ2-3; 8 nucleotides agree with TRBD2. CDR1 and CDR2 from the germline V gene are SGHNT and YYREEE (reference sequence). The J segment lost 5 bases and the V segment lost 2 bases, leaving 13 bases of the junction unmatched. CDR3 length equals 17 residues. CDR3: CASSLGASSGYGDTQYF. CDR3 nucleotides: TGTGCCAGCAGCTTAGGAGCGTCTAGCGGGTATGGAGATACGCAGTATTTT. Supplemented by reference TRBV5-4 and TRBJ2-3, the full variable domain reads ETGVTQSPTHLIKTRGQQVTLRCSSQSGHNTVSWYQQALGQGPQFIFQYYREEENGRGNFPPRFSGLQFPNYSSELNVNALELDDSALYLCASSLGASSGYGDTQYFGPGTRLTVL.

This clonotype was recorded at least ten times. This chain joins TRBV6-5 and TRBJ2-7; TRBD2 matches at 7 bases. The CDR3 loop spans 12 amino acids. Germline trimming cut 8 bases from V and 4 bases from J; bases unmatched to any gene: 5. Germline assignment: CDR1 MNHEY and CDR2 SVGAGI. DNA for the CDR3: TGTGCCAGCTCAGACGGGGGGTACGAGCAGTACTTC. This codes for CASSDGGYEQYF.

This clonotype occurred a few times. The chain carries TRBV27 and TRBJ2-7; TRBD2 aligns across 8 bases. V shed 7 bases, J shed 2 bases, and the junction held 1 base outside the gene matches. This CDR3 is 12 amino acids long. The V gene's germline CDR1 is MNHEY and CDR2 SMNVEV (reference sequence). This chain's CDR3 is CASKRGTYEQYF. CDR3 sequence (DNA): TGTGCCAGCAAGCGGGGGACCTACGAGCAGTACTTC.

This chain joins TRBV5-1 and TRBJ1-1, with D maybe TRBD1 (6 bases). Trimming pared 3 bases from V and 3 bases from J, leaving 12 bases between. The germline V gene has CDR1 SGHRS and CDR2 YFSETQ. There are 14 residues in the CDR3. The CDR3 region has the DNA TGCGCCAGCAGCTCCCGGGGGCCTGACACTGAAGCTTTCTTT. Translating it yields CASSSRGPDTEAFF. The variable domain in full, completed from reference TRBV5-1 and TRBJ1-1, reads KAGVTQTPRYLIKTRGQQVTLSCSPISGHRSVSWYQQTPGQGLQFLFEYFSETQRNKGNFPGRFSGRQFSNSRSEMNVSTLELGDSALYLCASSSRGPDTEAFFGQGTRLTVV.

This rearrangement joins TRBV7-3 to TRBJ1-1, with D perhaps TRBD1 (6 bases). Trimming left V 2 bases short and J 9 bases short, with 13 bases between. Per germline, CDR1 SGHTA and CDR2 FQGTGA. The CDR3 runs 13 residues. CDR3 DNA sequence: TGTGCCAGCAGCTTAGGGGGACGGGGGCAAGCTTTCTTT. Protein sequence: CASSLGGRGQAFF.

The V call is TRBV7-2, the J call TRBJ2-2, with 8 bases that match TRBD2. The CDR3 extends over 16 amino acids. V shed 3 bases and J 7 bases; nucleotides not matched to a gene: 10. Germline CDR1 SGHTA, CDR2 FQGNSA. As DNA, the CDR3 is TGTGCCAGCAGCTTTACCGGGACTAGTTACGGCGGGGAGCTGTTTTTT. Translated, it gives CASSFTGTSYGGELFF.

This clonotype was detected only a few times. The rearrangement links TRBV4-1 to TRBJ2-1; possibly TRBD2 for D (5 bases). Germline V CDR1 and CDR2: MGHRA, YSYEKL. This CDR3 region has 17 residues. V lost 1 base, J lost 5 bases, and 18 bases lay in between. The CDR3 region is CASSQVGGPYENNEQFF. The CDR3 nucleotides read TGCGCCAGCAGCCAAGTTGGCGGGCCGTATGAAAACAATGAGCAGTTCTTC.

This clonotype was seen more than once but under ten times. J is TRBJ2-1 and V is TRBV7-6; 11 bases are a match to TRBD1. The CDR3 sequence is 19 residues long. The V segment lost 1 base and the J segment 9 bases; nucleotides outside the gene matches: 17. Looked up from germline, CDR1 is SGHVS and CDR2 is FNYEAQ. This chain's CDR3 is CASSLDDGPGTGGRGEQFF. The CDR3 DNA reads as TGTGCCAGCAGCTTAGACGATGGACCCGGGACAGGGGGACGGGGTGAGCAGTTCTTC.

The chain uses TRBV12-3 or TRBV12-4 and TRBJ1-3, with a weak D call TRBD1 (5 bases). The CDR3 has 16 residues. The V end was cut by 2 bases, the J end by 0 bases, with 11 bases between. CDR3 DNA sequence: TGTGCCAGCAGTTTAACTGGGACCCTCTCTGGAAACACCATATATTTT. This codes for CASSLTGTLSGNTIYF.

The chain has TRBV7-9 and TRBJ1-2; 8 nucleotides match TRBD1. After removal of 4 bases from V and 8 bases from J, the junction contained 9 bases not matched to a gene. The CDR3 contains 14 residues. Germline CDR1 reads SEHNR; CDR2 reads FQNEAQ (reference sequence). Written as DNA, the CDR3 is TGTGCCAGCAGCTCGGTGGACAGGGCCGAGGGCTACACCTTC. This sequence encodes CASSSVDRAEGYTF.

The sample holds a few counts of this clonotype. The V and J genes are TRBV29-1 and TRBJ2-1; D gene uncertain. The CDR3 sequence is 12 residues long. Germline values: CDR1 SQVTM, CDR2 ANQGSEA. V lost 3 bases and J 4 bases, leaving 7 bases between the germline ends. The DNA of the CDR3 is TGCAGCGTTGAGAAAGAGTACAATGAGCAGTTCTTC. It encodes CSVEKEYNEQFF.

The rearrangement joins TRBV19 to TRBJ2-1; 7 bases agree with TRBD2. The V gene's germline CDR1 is LNHDA and CDR2 SQIVND (reference sequence). This CDR3 spans 12 amino acids. V shed 8 bases, J shed 10 bases, and the junction held 8 bases outside the gene matches. CDR3 region: CASQRGPWEQFF. Written as DNA, the CDR3 is TGTGCCAGTCAGCGGGGCCCCTGGGAGCAGTTCTTC.

The V call is TRBV10-3, the J call TRBJ2-5, with D maybe TRBD2 (5 bases). Trimming took 0 bases from V and 10 from J, leaving 15 bases between them. Germline V lookup: CDR1 ENHRY, CDR2 SYGVKD. The CDR3 extends over 14 amino acids. The CDR3 here is CAISESEVGSDQYF. The CDR3 nucleotides are TGTGCCATCAGTGAGTCGGAGGTTGGGAGCGACCAGTACTTC.

The chain uses TRBV2 and TRBJ1-1; no definite D call. Germline V gene data show CDR1 as SNHLY and CDR2 as FYNNEI. The CDR3 is 13 amino acids. V lost 1 base and J 2 bases, leaving 5 bases between the germline ends. This chain's CDR3 is CASSEGANTEAFF. The CDR3 DNA is TGTGCCAGCAGTGAAGGTGCCAACACTGAAGCTTTCTTT.

The chain has TRBV20-1 and TRBJ2-7, with D possibly called TRBD1 or TRBD2 (5 bases each). The length of the CDR3 is 13 residues. Trimming cost V 8 bases and J 0 bases, with 14 bases left between them. The germline gives CDR1 DFQATT, CDR2 SNEGSKA (reference sequence). The CDR3 DNA reads TGCAGTTCTCGGGACCCCCGCTCCTACGAGCAGTACTTC. This gives the protein CSSRDPRSYEQYF.

There are a few counts of this clonotype. V gene TRBV7-2 combines with J gene TRBJ1-1; no clear D. V was cut by 4 bases and J by 1 base, with 10 bases left in between. The CDR3 sequence is 14 residues long. The germline V gene has CDR1 SGHTA and CDR2 FQGNSA. CDR3 protein: CASSYETGNTEAFF. The CDR3 bases are TGTGCCAGCAGCTACGAGACGGGGAACACTGAAGCTTTCTTT.

The chain links TRBV7-2 to TRBJ1-2; D remains ambiguous. This CDR3 is 14 amino acids long. The germline gives CDR1 SGHTA, CDR2 FQGNSA. Trimming cost V 5 bases and J 3 bases, with 13 bases left between them. The CDR3 DNA sequence: TGTGCCAGCAGCCATCCGGCGAAGGACTATGGCTACACCTTC. As protein: CASSHPAKDYGYTF. Supplemented by reference TRBV7-2 and TRBJ1-2, the full variable domain reads GAGVSQSPSNKVTEKGKDVELRCDPISGHTALYWYRQSLGQGLEFLIYFQGNSAPDKSGLPSDRFSAERTGGSVSTLTIQRTQQEDSAVYLCASSHPAKDYGYTFGSGTRLTVV.

The gene calls are TRBV7-8 and TRBJ1-5; TRBD1 matches at 8 bases. The trim removed 3 bases at V and 0 bases at J, leaving 13 bases unmatched. This CDR3 is 19 amino acids long. CDR1 is SGHVS, CDR2 FQNEAQ, per germline. DNA of the CDR3: TGTGCCAGCAGCTTGAGGGAAGGGACAGGCGCTTATAGCAATCAGCCCCAGCATTTT. Amino acid sequence: CASSLREGTGAYSNQPQHF.

For the CDR3, the DNA is TGTGCCAGCAGGAGAACAGGGGGCGGTTCACCCCTCCACTTT. This gives the protein CASRRTGGGSPLHF. V gene TRBV2 combines with J gene TRBJ1-6; 9 bases map to TRBD1. Germline V gene data show CDR1 as SNHLY and CDR2 as FYNNEI. CDR3 length: 14 residues. The trim removed 6 bases at V and 9 bases at J, leaving 6 bases unmatched.

This clonotype was counted a few times. This chain connects TRBV7-2 to TRBJ1-5; TRBD1 matches 10 bases. V lost 5 bases and J lost 3; bases outside the gene matches: 10. Germline CDR1 reads SGHTA; CDR2 reads FQGNSA. The CDR3 consists of 17 residues. CDR3 DNA sequence: TGTGCCAGCAGCCCCGGGACAGGGGTCGGTCTCAATCAGCCCCAGCATTTT. As protein: CASSPGTGVGLNQPQHF.

This clonotype was picked up a small number of times. This chain joins TRBV5-1 and TRBJ1-6; weak D call: TRBD1 (5 bases). Germline CDR1 and CDR2: SGHRS and YFSETQ. Trimming took 4 bases from V and 5 from J, leaving 10 bases between them. The CDR3 consists of 14 residues. The CDR3 nucleotides are TGCGCCAGCAGCAACGAGGGGCATAATTCACCCCTCCACTTT. This encodes CASSNEGHNSPLHF.

This chain links TRBV24-1 with TRBJ2-5; D gene unclear. The germline CDR1 and CDR2 sequences are KGHDR and SFDVKD. Trimming shortened V by 6 bases and J by 1 base, and 8 bases separated the two germline ends. The CDR3 extends over 13 amino acids. The CDR3 spells CATSMAPQETQYF. The DNA for the CDR3 is TGTGCCACCAGTATGGCGCCCCAAGAGACCCAGTACTTC.

This chain joins TRBV9 and TRBJ2-7; no definite D call. From germline, CDR1 is SGDLS and CDR2 YYNGEE. The CDR3 consists of 13 residues. V was clipped by 0 bases and J by 2 bases, with 6 bases between them. CDR3 coding DNA: TGTGCCAGCAGCGTAGGAAGCCCCTACGAGCAGTACTTC. Translation gives CASSVGSPYEQYF.

This sequence joins TRBV6-2 or TRBV6-3 and TRBJ2-7; D gene uncertain. Looked up from germline, CDR1 is MNHEY and CDR2 is SVGEGT. The length of the CDR3 is 18 residues. V lost 0 bases and J 3 bases, leaving 21 bases between the germline ends. The CDR3 DNA follows: TGTGCCAGCAGTTACTCGAGTGGAGACCCGCTCCTGGACTACGAGCAGTACTTC. Encoded protein: CASSYSSGDPLLDYEQYF.

The gene calls are TRBV20-1 and TRBJ2-5; no reliable D call. CDR1 is DFQATT and CDR2 is SNEGSKA in the germline V gene (reference sequence). This CDR3 comprises 13 residues. V was pared by 3 bases and J by 5 bases, with 13 bases between. The CDR3 loop is CSASLLGDETQYF. CDR3 nucleotide sequence: TGCAGTGCTAGTCTGCTAGGTGATGAGACCCAGTACTTC.

This chain links TRBV5-5 with TRBJ2-2; D may be TRBD1 (5 bases). Germline V gene data show CDR1 as SGHKS and CDR2 as YYEKEE (reference sequence). The V and J ends lost 1 base and 0 bases respectively, with 13 bases between them. The CDR3 consists of 17 residues. The CDR3 region has the DNA TGTGCCAGCAGCTTGTTCGGCGCAGGGTCGAACACCGGGGAGCTGTTTTTT. Protein sequence: CASSLFGAGSNTGELFF.

In its sample, this clonotype was seen a few times. This chain uses TRBV9 with TRBJ2-1, with D maybe TRBD2 (6 bases). The CDR3 contains 16 residues. Germline-derived CDR1 and CDR2 are SGDLS and YYNGEE. V was clipped by 4 bases and J by 9 bases, with 23 bases between them. The CDR3 loop is CASSPPGGRSPGEQFF. The CDR3 region has the DNA TGTGCCAGCAGCCCACCAGGAGGGAGGAGCCCCGGTGAGCAGTTCTTC.